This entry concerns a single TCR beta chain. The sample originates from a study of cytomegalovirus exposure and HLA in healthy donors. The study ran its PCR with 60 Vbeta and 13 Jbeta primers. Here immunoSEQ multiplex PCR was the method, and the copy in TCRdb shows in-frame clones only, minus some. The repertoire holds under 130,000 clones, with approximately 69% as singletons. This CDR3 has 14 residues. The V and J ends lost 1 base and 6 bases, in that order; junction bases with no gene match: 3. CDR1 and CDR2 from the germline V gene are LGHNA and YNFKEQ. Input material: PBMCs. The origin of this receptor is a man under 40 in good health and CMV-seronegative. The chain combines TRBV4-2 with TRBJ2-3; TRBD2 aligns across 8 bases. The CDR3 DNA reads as TGTGCCAGCAGCCAAGCCCCGGGAGGGGATACGCAGTATTTT. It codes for CASSQAPGGDTQYF.